The 17 T cell receptor beta chains below all came from one sample that was sequenced in a study of identifying expanded T cells in peripheral blood. Using immunoSEQ multiplex PCR, the repertoire was profiled, and TCRdb retains in-frame clones only, with some absent. The data contain about 83,000 clones, approximately 90% of them singletons. Sequencing input: blood. The receptors come from a person aged 18 to 69 in good health.

The chain uses TRBV9 and TRBJ1-1; D ambiguous. The V and J ends lost 2 bases and 5 bases respectively, with 16 bases between them. This CDR3 has 15 amino acids. Germline V lookup: CDR1 SGDLS, CDR2 YYNGEE. CDR3 in DNA: TGTGCCAGCAGCGTCCGGGCTGGAGGGAAAACTGAAGCTTTCTTT. Its protein is CASSVRAGGKTEAFF.

The rearrangement joins TRBV7-2 to TRBJ2-3, with 8 bases fitting TRBD1. Germline trimming cut 2 bases from V and 4 bases from J; bases unmatched to any gene: 8. The CDR3 sequence is 16 residues long. Germline loops: CDR1 SGHTA, CDR2 FQGNSA. The CDR3 is CASSLMARQGSDTQYF. The CDR3 DNA reads as TGTGCCAGCAGCTTAATGGCGAGACAGGGGTCAGATACGCAGTATTTT.

J is TRBJ2-6 and V is TRBV6-9; D may be TRBD1 or TRBD2 (5 bases each). The CDR3 is 18 residues long. Looked up from germline, CDR1 is MNHGY and CDR2 is SVAAGI. Between the trimmed V and J ends, which lost 5 bases and 1 base, there was a span of 18 bases. Here the CDR3 DNA reads TGTGCCAGCAGTGCCGTGGGACGGACCCTTTCTGGGGCCAACGTCCTGACTTTC. Translation gives CASSAVGRTLSGANVLTF.

The J gene is TRBJ1-2, the V gene TRBV5-6; D may be TRBD1 (6 bases). The V gene's germline CDR1 is SGHDT and CDR2 YYEEEE. Trimming removed 5 bases from V and 2 bases from J, with 13 bases in between. The CDR3 spans 14 residues. The CDR3 nucleotides read TGTGCCAGCAGTGGACAGCACAGAAACTATGGCTACACCTTC. It is translated as CASSGQHRNYGYTF.

V usage is TRBV20-1 and J usage is TRBJ2-3; perhaps TRBD2 as D (5 bases). V was pared by 3 bases and J by 13 bases, with 14 bases between. Germline V gene data show CDR1 as DFQATT and CDR2 as SNEGSKA (reference sequence). The CDR3 has 11 amino acids. The chain's CDR3 is CSARDSSLEYF. CDR3 nucleotides: TGCAGTGCTAGGGACTCCTCATTAGAGTATTTT.

This chain links TRBV7-2 with TRBJ1-3; no clear D gene. The CDR3 covers 14 residues. Trimming stripped 5 bases from V and 1 base from J, with 9 bases between. In germline, CDR1 is SGHTA, CDR2 FQGNSA. The CDR3 here is CASSPGFSGNTIYF. Written as DNA, the CDR3 is TGTGCCAGCAGCCCCGGATTTTCTGGAAACACCATATATTTT.

The count of this clone is one. The V call is TRBV7-2, the J call TRBJ2-7; a weak D match, TRBD1 (6 bases). Deletions cut 4 bases from V and 0 bases from J, with 10 bases between. CDR1 and CDR2 (germline): SGHTA, FQGNSA. This CDR3 has 14 amino acids. For the CDR3, the DNA is TGTGCCAGCAGCTCACAGGGAAGCTCCTACGAGCAGTACTTC. As protein: CASSSQGSSYEQYF.

The chain links TRBV27 to TRBJ2-1, with TRBD2 as a possible D gene (6 bases). CDR3 length: 15 residues. CDR1 and CDR2 (germline): MNHEY, SMNVEV (reference sequence). V was cut by 7 bases and J by 8 bases, with 21 bases left in between. The CDR3 loop is CASNPDGQQRDEQFF. In DNA form, the CDR3 reads TGTGCCAGCAATCCAGACGGCCAACAGCGGGATGAGCAGTTCTTC.

The rearrangement links TRBV29-1 to TRBJ1-3, with D hard to call. The V gene lost 0 bases and the J gene lost 8 bases, with 11 bases spanning the gap. Germline-derived CDR1 and CDR2 are SQVTM and ANQGSEA. The length of the CDR3 is 13 residues. CDR3 DNA sequence: TGCAGCGTTGAAGACCCTACGGATGACACCATATATTTT. Its protein is CSVEDPTDDTIYF.

The rearrangement joins TRBV7-2 to TRBJ2-7; the match to TRBD2 covers 8 bases. CDR1 SGHTA and CDR2 FQGNSA come from the germline V gene. The CDR3 sequence is 14 residues long. V trimming: 1 base; J trimming: 2 bases; junction bases outside the gene matches: 1. The CDR3 loop is CASSLVAGTYEQYF. DNA for the CDR3: TGTGCCAGCAGCTTAGTAGCGGGAACCTACGAGCAGTACTTC.

V gene TRBV11-2 combines with J gene TRBJ2-2; 11 nucleotides match TRBD2. Germline CDR1 and CDR2: SGHAT and FQNNGV. Trimming took 2 bases from V and 6 from J; bases not matched to a gene: 2. CDR3 length equals 15 residues. Here the CDR3 reads CASSLTSGGAGELFF. In nucleotides, the CDR3 is TGTGCCAGCAGCTTAACTAGCGGGGGCGCCGGGGAGCTGTTTTTT.

The gene calls are TRBV27 and TRBJ2-1; D remains unclear. The V and J ends lost 3 bases and 9 bases respectively, with 15 bases between them. Germline-derived CDR1 and CDR2 are MNHEY and SMNVEV (reference sequence). The CDR3 covers 14 residues. The DNA of the CDR3 is TGTGCCAGCAGTTTTTCCCCGCGGAACGCTGAGCAGTTCTTC. Encoded protein: CASSFSPRNAEQFF.

The chain couples TRBV18 to TRBJ2-1; D unclear. Deletions cut 3 bases from V and 4 bases from J, with 10 bases between. This CDR3 is 14 amino acids long. Germline V lookup: CDR1 KGHSH, CDR2 LQKENI. CDR3 sequence (DNA): TGTGCCAGCTCACCGGGCGAAGTATACAATGAGCAGTTCTTC. This codes for CASSPGEVYNEQFF.

The chain employs TRBV5-4 and TRBJ2-5; D is undetermined. Germline loops: CDR1 SGHNT, CDR2 YYREEE (reference sequence). The V end was cut by 1 base, the J end by 5 bases, with 9 bases between. There are 13 residues in the CDR3. The CDR3 DNA reads TGTGCCAGCAGCTTGAGTGGCCTGGAGACCCAGTACTTC. Protein: CASSLSGLETQYF.

In this sample, this clone turned up a few times. The rearrangement uses TRBV5-5 and TRBJ1-2, with TRBD1 matching over 7 bases. V shed 2 bases and J 2 bases; nucleotides not matched to a gene: 6. This CDR3 comprises 15 residues. Germline CDR1 SGHKS, CDR2 YYEKEE (reference sequence). The CDR3 here is CASSFSARGNYGYTF. The CDR3 bases are TGTGCCAGCAGCTTCAGCGCCAGGGGGAACTATGGCTACACCTTC. The full variable domain, with the rest looked up from reference TRBV5-5 and TRBJ1-2, is DAGVTQSPTHLIKTRGQQVTLRCSPISGHKSVSWYQQVLGQGPQFIFQYYEKEERGRGNFPDRFSARQFPNYSSELNVNALLLGDSALYLCASSFSARGNYGYTFGSGTRLTVV.

This chain connects TRBV6-6 to TRBJ2-1, with TRBD2 identical over 11 bases. The CDR3 extends over 16 amino acids. Germline V gene data show CDR1 as MNHNY and CDR2 as SVGAGI (reference sequence). After removal of 7 bases from V and 8 bases from J, the junction contained 13 bases not matched to a gene. The CDR3 sequence: CASTDTTSGIGYEQFF. CDR3 sequence (DNA): TGTGCCAGCACCGATACGACTAGCGGGATTGGTTATGAGCAGTTCTTC.

This chain uses TRBV6-1 with TRBJ2-4; 7 nucleotides align to TRBD1. Germline V gene lookup returns CDR1 MNHNS and CDR2 SASEGT. This CDR3 region has 19 residues. V was clipped by 0 bases and J by 0 bases; unmatched bases: 11. The CDR3 DNA reads TGTGCCAGCAGTGAAGCTCCTGGGACAGTCCTTATAGCCAAAAACATTCAGTACTTC. Translation: CASSEAPGTVLIAKNIQYF.